A selection of T cell receptor beta chains follows, all from one sample in a study of blood T cell repertoires in COVID-19. Assay: immunoSEQ multiplex PCR; the TCRdb copy retains only in-frame clones and omits some. The table lists hundreds of thousands of clones, 87% of them singletons. Sequenced material: PBMCs or T cells enriched from blood (not recorded which). The receptor set was obtained from a woman aged 25 to 39 with acute COVID-19. Both conserved end residues are part of each CDR3. A D gene is named only where the DNA matches it firmly. Only some rows state a clone size, as once, few, many or a class for expanded clones.

v_gene	abundance	d_gene	j_gene	len	CDR3aa	CDR3nt
TRBV10-3	NA	NA	TRBJ1-3	15	CAISTPRDSGNTIYF	TGTGCCATCAGTACCCCCCGGGACTCTGGAAACACCATATATTTT
TRBV30	NA	NA	TRBJ2-7	14	CAWKRQLATYEQYF	TGTGCCTGGAAAAGGCAGCTAGCCACCTACGAGCAGTACTTC
TRBV9	NA	TRBD2	TRBJ2-5	17	CASSERGTSGGRETQYF	TGTGCCAGCAGCGAGAGAGGGACTAGCGGGGGAAGAGAGACCCAGTACTTC
TRBV6-5	NA	TRBD2	TRBJ2-5	15	CASSPGLGGGETQYF	TGTGCCAGCAGTCCGGGACTAGGCGGTGGTGAGACCCAGTACTTC
TRBV30	NA	TRBD1	TRBJ1-5	14	CAWRDTGGYQPQHF	TGTGCCTGGAGAGACACAGGGGGGTATCAGCCCCAGCATTTT
TRBV6-5	NA	NA	TRBJ1-1	13	CASSLGADTEAFF	TGTGCCAGCAGTTTGGGGGCGGACACTGAAGCTTTCTTT
TRBV5-6	NA	TRBD1	TRBJ1-4	16	CASSLDRGSGNEKLFF	TGTGCCAGCAGCCTTGACAGGGGGAGTGGTAATGAAAAACTGTTTTTT
TRBV3-1/TRBV3-2	NA	NA	TRBJ1-2	14	CASSLNRDIIDYTF	TGTGCCAGCAGCCTAAACCGGGACATTATTGACTACACCTTC
TRBV7-9	once	TRBD1	TRBJ1-5	16	CASSLADRGLNQPQHF	TGTGCCAGCAGCTTAGCGGACAGGGGACTCAATCAGCCCCAGCATTTT
TRBV7-2	NA	NA	TRBJ1-1	14	CASSVTGIDTEAFF	TGTGCCAGCAGCGTAACAGGGATTGACACTGAAGCTTTCTTT
TRBV6-5	NA	NA	TRBJ2-3	15	CASSYSPRSTDTQYF	TGTGCCAGCAGTTACTCGCCTAGAAGCACAGATACGCAGTATTTT
TRBV9	NA	TRBD2	TRBJ2-5	15	CASSARLAGDETQYF	TGTGCCAGCAGCGCAAGACTAGCGGGGGATGAGACCCAGTACTTC
TRBV7-2	NA	NA	TRBJ1-2	13	CASSPRGQQGYTF	TGTGCCAGCAGCCCTCGCGGGCAGCAGGGCTACACCTTC
TRBV28	NA	NA	TRBJ2-7	14	CASSLHRQGYEQYF	TGTGCCAGCAGTTTACATCGGCAGGGCTACGAGCAGTACTTC
TRBV3-1/TRBV3-2	NA	NA	TRBJ1-1	12	CASGDTNTEAFF	TGTGCCAGTGGGGACACGAACACTGAAGCTTTCTTT
TRBV19	few	TRBD1	TRBJ1-1	14	CASIPYRGNTEAFF	TGTGCCAGTATACCATACAGGGGTAACACTGAAGCTTTCTTT
TRBV12-3/TRBV12-4	NA	NA	TRBJ1-2	13	CASSLGQSLGYTF	TGTGCCAGCAGTTTAGGACAGTCCCTGGGCTACACCTTC
TRBV24-1	NA	TRBD2	TRBJ2-3	17	CATSDSTSGGVTDTQYF	TGTGCCACCAGTGATTCTACTAGCGGGGGGGTCACAGATACGCAGTATTTT
TRBV14	NA	TRBD1	TRBJ2-7	14	CASSQRDRAYEQYF	TGTGCCAGCAGCCAGAGGGACAGGGCTTACGAGCAGTACTTC
TRBV7-9	NA	TRBD1	TRBJ2-1	15	CASSHRQGASNEQFF	TGTGCCAGCAGCCATCGACAGGGGGCGAGCAATGAGCAGTTCTTC
TRBV3-1/TRBV3-2	NA	TRBD1	TRBJ1-4	15	CASSQGTATGEKLFF	TGTGCCAGCAGCCAAGGGACCGCGACAGGGGAAAAACTGTTTTTT
TRBV5-6	NA	TRBD1	TRBJ1-2	16	CASSLDTGTGGYGYTF	TGTGCCAGCAGCTTGGATACCGGGACAGGAGGCTATGGCTACACCTTC
TRBV19	NA	NA	TRBJ1-1	15	CASSHGEAVNTEAFF	TGTGCCAGTAGCCATGGGGAGGCCGTAAACACTGAAGCTTTCTTT
TRBV5-1	NA	NA	TRBJ1-1	15	CASSLGTGSYTEAFF	TGCGCCAGCAGCTTGGGAACAGGGTCTTACACTGAAGCTTTCTTT
TRBV7-9	NA	NA	TRBJ1-1	16	CASSPGRTDPHPEAFF	TGTGCCAGCAGCCCGGGGAGGACGGATCCGCATCCTGAAGCTTTCTTT
TRBV10-3	NA	NA	TRBJ1-1	13	CAISETGNTEAFF	TGTGCCATCAGTGAAACAGGGAACACTGAAGCTTTCTTT
TRBV6-5	once	NA	TRBJ2-7	11	CASSYFSEQYF	TGTGCCAGCAGTTATTTTAGCGAGCAGTACTTC
TRBV19	NA	TRBD1	TRBJ1-1	16	CASSIAPGQGRSEAFF	TGTGCCAGTAGTATCGCCCCAGGACAGGGTAGGTCGGAAGCTTTCTTT
TRBV13	NA	TRBD1	TRBJ1-2	16	CASSLEADRTFYGYTF	TGTGCCAGCAGCTTAGAGGCGGACAGGACCTTCTATGGCTACACCTTC
TRBV5-1	NA	TRBD1	TRBJ1-2	15	CASSSSGQGAFGYTF	TGCGCCAGCAGCTCCTCCGGACAGGGGGCGTTTGGCTACACCTTC
TRBV7-9	NA	TRBD1	TRBJ1-5	12	CASSNRGSAQHF	TGTGCCAGCAGCAACAGGGGTTCCGCCCAGCATTTT
TRBV19	once	TRBD1	TRBJ2-5	14	CASRDRGPGETQYF	TGTGCCAGCAGGGACAGGGGGCCTGGGGAGACCCAGTACTTC
TRBV9	NA	TRBD1	TRBJ2-7	15	CASSVGDRSTYEQYF	TGTGCCAGCAGCGTAGGGGACAGGTCAACCTACGAGCAGTACTTC
TRBV5-1	NA	NA	TRBJ2-3	18	CASSLGMTGGEGADTQYF	TGCGCCAGCAGCTTGGGAATGACAGGAGGCGAAGGGGCAGATACGCAGTATTTT
TRBV6-1	few	NA	TRBJ1-2	15	CASSEGPNYLYGYTF	TGTGCCAGCAGTGAAGGACCCAACTACCTTTATGGCTACACCTTC
TRBV7-9	NA	NA	TRBJ2-7	14	CASSLRDSNYEQYF	TGTGCCAGCAGCTTACGAGACAGCAACTACGAGCAGTACTTC
TRBV6-5	NA	TRBD1	TRBJ1-1	14	CASSYGQGNTEAFF	TGTGCCAGCAGCTATGGACAGGGAAACACTGAAGCTTTCTTT
TRBV3-1/TRBV3-2	NA	NA	TRBJ1-1	16	CASSPAARGQNTEAFF	TGTGCCAGCTCTCCGGCCGCGCGGGGGCAGAACACTGAAGCTTTCTTT
TRBV29-1	NA	NA	TRBJ2-1	17	CSVSTNIGGRGYNEQFF	TGCAGCGTTTCCACTAATATCGGAGGGCGCGGGTACAATGAGCAGTTCTTC
TRBV19	NA	TRBD1	TRBJ1-5	13	CASSQGDRQPQHF	TGTGCCAGTAGTCAGGGGGACAGGCAGCCCCAGCATTTT
TRBV5-8	NA	NA	TRBJ1-1	12	CASSLGGRDAFF	TGTGCCAGCAGCTTGGGAGGAAGAGATGCTTTCTTT
TRBV15	NA	NA	TRBJ1-5	17	CATSRESSGDSNQPQHF	TGTGCCACCAGCAGAGAATCGTCGGGGGATAGCAATCAGCCCCAGCATTTT
TRBV18	NA	NA	TRBJ1-3	17	CASSPSTDRSTGNTIYF	TGTGCCAGCTCACCATCGACGGACAGAAGCACTGGAAACACCATATATTTT
TRBV10-3	NA	NA	TRBJ1-1	13	CAISESAVDEAFF	TGTGCCATCAGTGAGTCGGCGGTTGATGAAGCTTTCTTT
TRBV10-3	once	TRBD2	TRBJ2-5	16	CAISVGTSGAQETQYF	TGTGCCATCAGTGTGGGGACTAGCGGGGCTCAAGAGACCCAGTACTTC
TRBV7-9	once	NA	TRBJ1-1	13	CASSLTADTEAFF	TGTGCCAGCAGCTTAACGGCGGACACTGAAGCTTTCTTT
TRBV29-1	NA	NA	TRBJ2-5	10	CSAVEETQYF	TGCAGCGCTGTAGAAGAGACCCAGTACTTC
TRBV29-1	NA	TRBD1	TRBJ1-1	12	CSFRQGFTEAFF	TGCAGCTTCAGACAGGGATTCACTGAAGCTTTCTTT
TRBV6-5	NA	NA	TRBJ1-5	15	CASRDQGDGNQPQHF	TGTGCCAGCAGAGACCAGGGCGACGGCAATCAGCCCCAGCATTTT
TRBV10-3	NA	NA	TRBJ2-2	15	CAISPRGSPTGELFF	TGTGCCATCAGCCCCAGGGGTTCCCCTACCGGGGAGCTGTTTTTT
TRBV2	few	NA	TRBJ1-5	14	CASRGGDGNQPQHF	TGTGCCAGCAGGGGAGGAGACGGCAATCAGCCCCAGCATTTT
TRBV5-4	few	NA	TRBJ2-7	13	CASSLSVVHEQYF	TGTGCCAGCAGCTTGAGCGTAGTCCACGAGCAGTACTTC
TRBV7-8	NA	TRBD1	TRBJ1-2	16	CASSSRPLQGHYGYTF	TGTGCCAGCAGCTCCCGGCCACTACAGGGGCACTATGGCTACACCTTC
TRBV4-1	once	TRBD1	TRBJ1-2	14	CASSQGQGGGGYTF	TGCGCCAGCAGCCAAGGACAGGGCGGAGGAGGTTACACCTTC
TRBV7-8	NA	TRBD2	TRBJ2-3	17	CASSLVRLAGRTDTQYF	TGTGCCAGCAGCTTAGTTAGACTAGCGGGGCGCACAGATACGCAGTATTTT